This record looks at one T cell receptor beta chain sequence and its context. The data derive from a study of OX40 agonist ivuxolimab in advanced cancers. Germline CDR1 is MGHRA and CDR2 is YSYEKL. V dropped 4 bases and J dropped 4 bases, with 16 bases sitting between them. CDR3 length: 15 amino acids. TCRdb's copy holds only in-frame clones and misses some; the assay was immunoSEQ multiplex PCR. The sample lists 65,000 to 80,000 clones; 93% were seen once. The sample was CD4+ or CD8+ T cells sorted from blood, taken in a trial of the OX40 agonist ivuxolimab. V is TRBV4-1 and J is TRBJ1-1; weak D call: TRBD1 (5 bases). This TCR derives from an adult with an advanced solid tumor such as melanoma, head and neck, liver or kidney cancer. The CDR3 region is CASSRDDVGGTEAFF. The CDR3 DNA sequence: TGCGCCAGCAGCCGGGACGACGTAGGTGGCACTGAAGCTTTCTTT.